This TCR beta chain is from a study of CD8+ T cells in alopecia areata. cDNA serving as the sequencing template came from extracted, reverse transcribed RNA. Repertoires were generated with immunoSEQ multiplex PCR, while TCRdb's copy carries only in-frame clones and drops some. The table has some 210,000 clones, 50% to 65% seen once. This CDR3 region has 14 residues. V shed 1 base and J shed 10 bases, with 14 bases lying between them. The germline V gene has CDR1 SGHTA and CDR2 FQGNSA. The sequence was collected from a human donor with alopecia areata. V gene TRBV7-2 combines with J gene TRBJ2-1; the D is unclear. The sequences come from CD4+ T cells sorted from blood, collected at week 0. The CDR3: CASSLGRSMSEQFF. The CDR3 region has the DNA TGTGCCAGCAGCTTAGGGCGATCCATGTCGGAGCAGTTCTTC.